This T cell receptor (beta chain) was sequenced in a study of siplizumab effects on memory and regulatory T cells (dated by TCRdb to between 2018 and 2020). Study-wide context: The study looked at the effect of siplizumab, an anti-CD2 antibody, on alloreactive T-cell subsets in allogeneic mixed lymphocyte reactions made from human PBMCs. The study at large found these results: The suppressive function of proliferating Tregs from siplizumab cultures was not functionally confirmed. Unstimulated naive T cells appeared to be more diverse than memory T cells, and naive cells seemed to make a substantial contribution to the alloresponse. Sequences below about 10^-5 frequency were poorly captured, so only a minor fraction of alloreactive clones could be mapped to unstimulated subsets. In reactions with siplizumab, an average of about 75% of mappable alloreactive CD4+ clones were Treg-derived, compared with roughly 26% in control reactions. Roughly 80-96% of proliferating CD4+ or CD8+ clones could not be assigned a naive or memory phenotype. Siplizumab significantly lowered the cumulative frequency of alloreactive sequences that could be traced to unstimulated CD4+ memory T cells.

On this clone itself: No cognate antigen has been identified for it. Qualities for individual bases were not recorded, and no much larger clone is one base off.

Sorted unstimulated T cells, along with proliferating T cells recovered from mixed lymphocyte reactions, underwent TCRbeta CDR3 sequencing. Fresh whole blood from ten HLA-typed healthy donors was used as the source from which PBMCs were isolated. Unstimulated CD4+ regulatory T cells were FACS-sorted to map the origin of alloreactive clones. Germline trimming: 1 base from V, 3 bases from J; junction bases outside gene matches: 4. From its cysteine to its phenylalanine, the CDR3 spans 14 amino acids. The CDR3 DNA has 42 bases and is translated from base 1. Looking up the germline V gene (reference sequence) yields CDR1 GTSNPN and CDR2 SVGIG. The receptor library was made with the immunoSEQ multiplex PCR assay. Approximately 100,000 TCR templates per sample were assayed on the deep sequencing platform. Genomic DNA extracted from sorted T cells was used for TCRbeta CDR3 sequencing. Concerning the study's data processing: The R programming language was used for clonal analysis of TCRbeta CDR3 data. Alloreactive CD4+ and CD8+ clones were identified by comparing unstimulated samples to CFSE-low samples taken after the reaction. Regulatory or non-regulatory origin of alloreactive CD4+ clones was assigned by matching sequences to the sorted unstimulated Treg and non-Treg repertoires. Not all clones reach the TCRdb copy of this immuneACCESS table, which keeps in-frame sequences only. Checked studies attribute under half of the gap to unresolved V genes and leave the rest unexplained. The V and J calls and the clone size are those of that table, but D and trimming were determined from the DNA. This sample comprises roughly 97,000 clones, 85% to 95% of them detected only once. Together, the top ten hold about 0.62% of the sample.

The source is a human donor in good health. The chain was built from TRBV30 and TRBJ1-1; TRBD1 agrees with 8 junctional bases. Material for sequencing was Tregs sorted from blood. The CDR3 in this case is CAWSAGGSHTEAFF. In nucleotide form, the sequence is TGTGCCTGGAGTGCAGGGGGCAGTCACACTGAAGCTTTCTTT. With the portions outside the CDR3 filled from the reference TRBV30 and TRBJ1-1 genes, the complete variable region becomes SQTIHQWPATLVQPVGSPLSLECTVEGTSNPNLYWYRQAAGRGLQLLFYSVGIGQISSEVPQNLSASRPQDRQFILSSKKLLLSDSGFYLCAWSAGGSHTEAFFGQGTRLTVV.